This T cell receptor (beta chain) was retrieved from a study of tumor-infiltrating lymphocytes in primary liver carcinoma. Germline CDR1 and CDR2: SGHRS and YFSETQ. The CDR3 has 16 amino acids. Study-level results: Tumor region pairs outstripped tumor-adjacent and tumor-blood pairs in overlap.

About this clonotype itself: Its antigen remains unidentified. A read error may account for a junction end that differs from germline.

Co-extraction of RNA and DNA was performed on roughly 20-33 mg of unsorted bulk tissue. Starting from around 0.45 ug of total RNA, TCR beta cDNA was produced with a primer in the constant region. Libraries for TCR beta were built through three nested multiplex PCR rounds, which together made up a slightly modified ARM-PCR procedure. The first two PCR rounds, roughly 9 cycles each, used TRBV1-TRBV30 forward primers and a C-beta reverse primer. TCRdb processed the multiplex PCR reads anew with MiXCR; each CDR3 protein has one entry. The table has fewer than 250,000 distinct CDR3 sequences, around four fifths seen once.

Sequencing input: tumor tissue from primary liver carcinoma. The sequence was obtained from a man aged 35 to 55 with primary liver carcinoma and hepatitis B virus infection. The chain employs TRBV5-1 and TRBJ2-2; D is possibly TRBD1 or TRBD2 (5 bases each). The CDR3 region is CASSLHHGTNTGEMFF. The DNA for the CDR3 is TGCGCCAGCAGCTTACACCACGGGACGAACACCGGGGAGATGTTTTTT.